Shown below are 15 T cell receptor beta chains from a single sample sequenced in a study of blood T cell repertoires in COVID-19. The table came from immunoSEQ multiplex PCR; TCRdb's copy has only in-frame clones and leaves some out. The sample consists of 200,000 to 250,000 clones, 86% of them appearing once. Sequenced material: PBMCs or T cells enriched from blood (not recorded which). The receptors derive from a woman in her forties or fifties who had recovered from COVID-19.

V usage is TRBV25-1 and J usage is TRBJ2-1; D is perhaps TRBD2 (5 bases). The CDR3 is made up of 15 amino acids. V was shortened by 4 bases and J by 0 bases, with 10 bases between the two germline ends. Germline lookup yields CDR1 MGHDK and CDR2 SYGVNS. The CDR3 loop reads CASSVGVASYNEQFF. The CDR3 DNA is TGTGCCAGCAGTGTGGGAGTCGCCTCCTACAATGAGCAGTTCTTC.

The rearrangement links TRBV7-3 to TRBJ1-5; D unresolved. Trimming took 1 base from V and 6 from J, leaving 7 bases between them. From germline, CDR1 is SGHTA and CDR2 FQGTGA. The CDR3 length is 13 residues. The CDR3 is CASSLSTGQPQHF. DNA of the CDR3: TGTGCCAGCAGCTTAAGTACGGGTCAGCCCCAGCATTTT.

V usage is TRBV6-5 and J usage is TRBJ1-1, with a weak D call TRBD1 (5 bases). Trimming shortened V by 6 bases and J by 3 bases, and 14 bases separated the two germline ends. This CDR3 is 14 amino acids long. Germline CDR1 MNHEY, CDR2 SVGAGI. CDR3 amino acids: CASRLQGWDTEAFF. The CDR3 bases are TGTGCCAGCAGGCTTCAGGGATGGGACACTGAAGCTTTCTTT.

The genes are TRBV4-3 and TRBJ2-1, with D maybe TRBD1 (5 bases). Trimming removed 1 base from V and 4 bases from J, with 8 bases in between. Germline V lookup: CDR1 LGHNA, CDR2 YSLEER. This CDR3 has 14 amino acids. The CDR3 loop is CASSQGQSYNEQFF. The CDR3 DNA sequence: TGCGCCAGCAGCCAAGGACAGAGTTACAATGAGCAGTTCTTC.

The chain links TRBV5-1 to TRBJ1-2; the match to TRBD1 covers 9 bases. Germline lookup yields CDR1 SGHRS and CDR2 YFSETQ. V shed 2 bases and J 4 bases; nucleotides not matched to a gene: 3. The CDR3 totals 14 residues. The CDR3 region has the DNA TGCGCCAGCAGCTTCGGGACAGGGACCTATGGCTACACCTTC. It yields the protein CASSFGTGTYGYTF.

The genes are TRBV18 and TRBJ2-7; 8 bases agree with TRBD1. The CDR3 length is 14 residues. J was trimmed by 6 bases and V by 4 bases; bases with no gene match: 8. Germline assignment: CDR1 KGHSH and CDR2 LQKENI. Written as DNA, the CDR3 is TGTGCCAGCTCACAAGGACAGGGTATGGGCGAGCAGTACTTC. It translates to CASSQGQGMGEQYF.

V gene TRBV7-2 combines with J gene TRBJ1-2, with TRBD1 matching over 7 bases. Germline V gives CDR1 SGHTA, CDR2 FQGNSA. V gave up 5 bases and J gave up 1 base; unmatched junction bases: 1. The CDR3 totals 13 residues. The CDR3 sequence: CASSQGGNYGYTF. DNA for the CDR3: TGTGCCAGCAGCCAGGGGGGTAACTATGGCTACACCTTC. Filled out from reference TRBV7-2 and TRBJ1-2, the complete variable domain reads GAGVSQSPSNKVTEKGKDVELRCDPISGHTALYWYRQSLGQGLEFLIYFQGNSAPDKSGLPSDRFSAERTGGSVSTLTIQRTQQEDSAVYLCASSQGGNYGYTFGSGTRLTVV.

This clone occurred a few times. The V call is TRBV4-1, the J call TRBJ2-5, with TRBD1 matching over 7 bases. Trimming removed 2 bases from V and 4 bases from J; junction bases left unmatched: 1. Germline V gene sequence: CDR1 MGHRA, CDR2 YSYEKL. This CDR3 has 13 amino acids. The CDR3 nucleotides read TGCGCCAGCAGCCAAAGACAGGGAGAGACCCAGTACTTC. The encoded protein is CASSQRQGETQYF.

This chain connects TRBV18 to TRBJ1-3; D is unclear. V lost 6 bases and J 8 bases, leaving 11 bases between the germline ends. This CDR3 contains 12 residues. In germline, CDR1 is KGHSH, CDR2 LQKENI. CDR3 amino acids: CASSSERDTIYF. CDR3 coding DNA: TGTGCCAGCTCTTCAGAGCGGGACACCATATATTTT.

This chain uses TRBV11-2 with TRBJ1-1, with D maybe TRBD1 (5 bases). The CDR3 runs to 13 residues. CDR1 SGHAT and CDR2 FQNNGV come from the germline V gene. The CDR3 loop is CAVGRVMNTEAFF. DNA of the CDR3: TGTGCGGTGGGCAGGGTCATGAACACTGAAGCTTTCTTT.

This chain connects TRBV30 to TRBJ1-5; tentatively, D is TRBD1 (5 bases). V gave up 5 bases and J gave up 6 bases, with 17 bases separating them. This CDR3 is 14 amino acids long. The germline gives CDR1 GTSNPN, CDR2 SVGIG (reference sequence). CDR3 nucleotide sequence: TGTGCCTGGGACGGGGGGGGTCGAGGTCAGCCCCAGCATTTT. Protein sequence: CAWDGGGRGQPQHF.

The chain recombines TRBV5-1 with TRBJ1-1, with TRBD1 identical over 7 bases. This CDR3 is 16 amino acids long. Per germline, CDR1 SGHRS and CDR2 YFSETQ. V was clipped by 4 bases and J by 1 base; unmatched bases: 10. The CDR3 sequence: CASSPLPGTANTEAFF. For the CDR3, the DNA is TGCGCCAGCAGCCCCCTCCCTGGGACAGCGAACACTGAAGCTTTCTTT.

The rearrangement links TRBV4-1 to TRBJ1-5; 7 positions agree with TRBD1. Trimming cost V 0 bases and J 5 bases; bases outside gene matches: 13. CDR1 and CDR2 from the germline V gene are MGHRA and YSYEKL. This CDR3 spans 18 amino acids. The CDR3 DNA reads as TGCGCCAGCAGCCAAGAATACCGCCCGGGACAGTTAGATCAGCCCCAGCATTTT. Translated: CASSQEYRPGQLDQPQHF.

This clone appeared a single time. This rearrangement joins TRBV19 to TRBJ1-5; TRBD1 might be the D (5 bases). With 5 bases removed from V and 3 bases from J, the gap between germline ends came to 11 bases. From germline, CDR1 is LNHDA and CDR2 SQIVND (reference sequence). The CDR3 spans 14 residues. In DNA, the CDR3 is TGTGCCAGTAGTCTCCGGGACTTCAATCAGCCCCAGCATTTT. Its protein is CASSLRDFNQPQHF.

This clone came up once. The chain is built from TRBV5-1 and TRBJ1-1, with D possibly being TRBD1 (5 bases). V was cut by 4 bases and J by 0 bases, with 7 bases left in between. This CDR3 contains 13 residues. Germline V gives CDR1 SGHRS, CDR2 YFSETQ. In DNA, the CDR3 is TGCGCCAGCAGCGGGGGGATGAACACTGAAGCTTTCTTT. Amino acids: CASSGGMNTEAFF.